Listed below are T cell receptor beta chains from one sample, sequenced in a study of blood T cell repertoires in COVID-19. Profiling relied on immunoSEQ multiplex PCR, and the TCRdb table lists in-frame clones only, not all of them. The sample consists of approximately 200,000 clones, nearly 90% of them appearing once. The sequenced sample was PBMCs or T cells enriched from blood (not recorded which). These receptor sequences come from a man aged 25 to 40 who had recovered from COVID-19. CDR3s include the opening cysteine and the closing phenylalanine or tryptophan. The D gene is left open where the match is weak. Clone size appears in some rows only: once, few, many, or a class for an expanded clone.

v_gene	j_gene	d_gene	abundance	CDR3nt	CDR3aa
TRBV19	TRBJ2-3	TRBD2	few	TGTGCCAGTAGTATTGGAGCGGGGGACACAGATACGCAGTATTTT	CASSIGAGDTDTQYF
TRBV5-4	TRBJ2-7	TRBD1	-	TGTGCCAGCAGCCCGACAGGGAAAACTTTCCACGAGCAGTACTTC	CASSPTGKTFHEQYF
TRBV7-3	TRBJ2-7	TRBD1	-	TGTGCCAGCAGCCTAGGGACAGGGCCCTACGAGCAGTACTTC	CASSLGTGPYEQYF
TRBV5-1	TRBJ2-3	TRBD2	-	TGCGCCAGCAGCTTGTTCGGGGGGGCCGGAGATACGCAGTATTTT	CASSLFGGAGDTQYF
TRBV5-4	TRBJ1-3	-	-	TGTGCCAGCAGCGCCGAACCGGGACTTAGATCAAACACCATATATTTT	CASSAEPGLRSNTIYF
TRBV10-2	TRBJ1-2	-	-	TGCGCCAGCAGTGAGTCGCAAGGGGTTTCGAGTGGCTACACCTTC	CASSESQGVSSGYTF
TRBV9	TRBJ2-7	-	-	TGTGCCAGCAGCGTAGGGGCCAGCGAGCAGTACTTC	CASSVGASEQYF
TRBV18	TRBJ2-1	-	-	TGTGCCAGCTCACCTCTCACTAGAGCCTACAATGAGCAGTTCTTC	CASSPLTRAYNEQFF
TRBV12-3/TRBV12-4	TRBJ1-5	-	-	TGTGCCAGCACAGGGCAGGACAATCAGCCCCAGCATTTT	CASTGQDNQPQHF
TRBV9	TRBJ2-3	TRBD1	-	TGTGCCAGCAGCACAGGGACAGCCACAGATACGCAGTATTTT	CASSTGTATDTQYF
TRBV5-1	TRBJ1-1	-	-	TGCGCCAGCAGCTCTCAGGGGAACACTGAAGCTTTCTTT	CASSSQGNTEAFF
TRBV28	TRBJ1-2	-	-	TGTGCCAGCAGGCAGGCCCTCTATGGCTACACCTTC	CASRQALYGYTF
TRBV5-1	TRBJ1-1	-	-	TGCGCCAGCAGCGTACAGTTTGGTATTGCTGAAGCTTTCTTT	CASSVQFGIAEAFF
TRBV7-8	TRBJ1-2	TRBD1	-	TGTGCCAGCAGCTTAAGGACAGGTCCTAACTATGGCTACACCTTC	CASSLRTGPNYGYTF
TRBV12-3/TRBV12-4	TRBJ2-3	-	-	TGTGCCAGCAGTTTTAGCGACCCAGATACGCAGTATTTT	CASSFSDPDTQYF